These T cell receptor beta chains were read from a single sample in a study of blood T cell repertoires in COVID-19. Clones were sequenced by immunoSEQ multiplex PCR, and TCRdb holds only the in-frame ones, with some missing. This sample yields tens of thousands of clones, of which 87% are seen a single time; approximately 3.7% belongs to the top ten. The sequencing input was peripheral blood. These receptors were collected from a middle-aged man with COVID-19, enrolled during active disease. Each CDR3 is given with its conserved first and last residue. Each record gives: D gene, clone size, J gene, V gene, CDR3 DNA, CDR3 protein. The D gene is left open where the match is weak. Clone size is given for some rows only: seen once, a few or many times, or a class if the clone is expanded.

>TRBD2|NA|TRBJ2-3|TRBV3-1/TRBV3-2
TGTGCCAGCAGCCGTGTTGGACTAGCGGGGGGGCAAACGCAGTATTTT
CASSRVGLAGGQTQYF
>TRBD2|few|TRBJ2-1|TRBV4-2
TGTGCCAGCAGCCAACTCCGGACTAGCGGGGGCGGAAATGAGCAGTTCTTC
CASSQLRTSGGGNEQFF
>TRBD1|NA|TRBJ2-7|TRBV14
TGTGCCAGCAGCTCCGGTTGGGACAGCCGCTCCTACGAGCAGTACTTC
CASSSGWDSRSYEQYF
>NA|NA|TRBJ2-3|TRBV19
TGTGCCAGTAGTATTGATAGCGCAGATACGCAGTATTTT
CASSIDSADTQYF
>NA|NA|TRBJ1-1|TRBV6-5
TGTGCCAGCAGAGGGGACATTTTAGATAAAGCTTTCTTT
CASRGDILDKAFF
>NA|once|TRBJ2-3|TRBV7-2
TGTGCCAGCAGCTTCGCAGGGGACGTCTTTTTCACAGATACGCAGTATTTT
CASSFAGDVFFTDTQYF
>NA|few|TRBJ2-1|TRBV7-2
TGTGCCAGCAGCTTAGACGCCACTAGGTCAAATGAGCAGTTCTTC
CASSLDATRSNEQFF
>TRBD1|NA|TRBJ1-1|TRBV7-9
TGTGCCAGCAGCTCAAGACAGGGACGAGAAACTGAAGCTTTCTTT
CASSSRQGRETEAFF
>TRBD1|NA|TRBJ2-2|TRBV4-2
TGTGCCAGCAGCCAAGATAAGGGGGCCGGCACCGGGGAGCTGTTTTTT
CASSQDKGAGTGELFF
>NA|NA|TRBJ2-2|TRBV2
TGTGCCAGCAGCAGAGGACAGACTTACACCGGGGAGCTGTTTTTT
CASSRGQTYTGELFF
>TRBD1|NA|TRBJ1-5|TRBV20-1
TGCAGTGCTAGTAGTGGACAGGGGAGTTTTACCAATCAGCCCCAGCATTTT
CSASSGQGSFTNQPQHF
>NA|NA|TRBJ2-3|TRBV14
TGTGCCAGCAGCCATATACAGAACAGGTTTAGAGATCGTAATACGCAGTATTTT
CASSHIQNRFRDRNTQYF
>TRBD2|once|TRBJ2-3|TRBV3-1/TRBV3-2
TGTGCCAGCAGCCAGGCGGGAGGGCCAGCGGATACGCAGTATTTT
CASSQAGGPADTQYF
>TRBD1|once|TRBJ2-7|TRBV4-1
TGCGCCAGCAGCGAACCGGGACAGGGGGCCTACGAGCAGTACTTC
CASSEPGQGAYEQYF
>TRBD2|few|TRBJ2-1|TRBV5-6
TGTGCCAGCAGCAATGTAGCGGGTGAGCAGTTCTTC
CASSNVAGEQFF
>NA|NA|TRBJ2-7|TRBV13
TGTGCCAGCAGCTTAGGACAGGGTACCTACGAGCAGTACTTC
CASSLGQGTYEQYF
>NA|NA|TRBJ1-6|TRBV11-2
TGTGCCAGCAGCTTGGAGGGTTCGAATTCACCCCTCCACTTT
CASSLEGSNSPLHF
>NA|NA|TRBJ1-2|TRBV7-9
TGTGCCAGCAGCTTAGCGAGGGCAGGGGCAGACTATGGCTACACCTTC
CASSLARAGADYGYTF
>NA|NA|TRBJ2-5|TRBV25-1
TGTGCCAGCAGTGAAGTAACTTGGGTTGAGGGCCCAGAGACCCAGTACTTC
CASSEVTWVEGPETQYF
>TRBD1|NA|TRBJ2-1|TRBV10-3
TGTGCCACGCAAGGGACAGGGTCCTACAATGAGCAGTTCTTC
CATQGTGSYNEQFF
>TRBD1|NA|TRBJ2-5|TRBV5-1
TGCGCCAGCAGCCAGGGGGCGCGGGAGACCCAGTACTTC
CASSQGARETQYF
>TRBD1|NA|TRBJ1-2|TRBV11-3
TGTGCCAGCAGCTTAGGCTCCGGGACAGGGGGTTATGGCTACACCTTC
CASSLGSGTGGYGYTF
>NA|NA|TRBJ2-5|TRBV14
TGTGCCAGCAGCCAACCCCTGGGGAGCAGCGTCCAAGAGACCCAGTACTTC
CASSQPLGSSVQETQYF
>NA|NA|TRBJ2-6|TRBV6-5
TGTGCCAGCAACGCAGTCTCTGGGGCCAACGTCCTGACTTTC
CASNAVSGANVLTF
>NA|NA|TRBJ1-6|TRBV12-1
TGTGCCAGCAGCTTTCGTACCCCTATGACAGGAGGATATAATTCACCCCTCCACTTT
CASSFRTPMTGGYNSPLHF
>TRBD1|few|TRBJ2-5|TRBV6-5
TGTGCCAGCAGTCGGACAGGGGGGGAGACCCAGTACTTC
CASSRTGGETQYF
>TRBD2|once|TRBJ2-2|TRBV18
TGTGCCAGCTCACCAATGGCTAGCGGGAGTTCGGCCGGGGAGCTGTTTTTT
CASSPMASGSSAGELFF
>NA|NA|TRBJ1-2|TRBV12-3/TRBV12-4
TGTGCCAGCACCAAAGGGAGTTCATATGGCTACACCTTC
CASTKGSSYGYTF
>TRBD1|NA|TRBJ2-2|TRBV5-1
TGCGCCAGCTCGACCACAGGGGGCGGAACCGGGGAGCTGTTTTTT
CASSTTGGGTGELFF
>TRBD1|NA|TRBJ1-1|TRBV28
TGTGCCAGCAGTCCTAGGACAGGGGTTTCGAACACTGAAGCTTTCTTT
CASSPRTGVSNTEAFF
>TRBD2|NA|TRBJ2-7|TRBV5-1
TGCGCCAGCAGCTACAGCGGGATCTACGAGCAGTACTTC
CASSYSGIYEQYF
>NA|NA|TRBJ2-3|TRBV20-1
TGCAGCGCCGGAGCGGCAGATACGCAGTATTTT
CSAGAADTQYF
>NA|NA|TRBJ2-1|TRBV7-3
TGTGCCAGCAGCCTTACTACCACCTGCAATGAGCAGTTCTTC
CASSLTTTCNEQFF
>TRBD1|few|TRBJ2-7|TRBV11-1
TGTGCCAGCACCTCACGTCCCGGGACAGACGGGGAGCAGTACTTC
CASTSRPGTDGEQYF
>NA|NA|TRBJ1-1|TRBV7-9
TGTGCCAGCGGGCACAGTAACACTGAAGCTTTCTTT
CASGHSNTEAFF
>TRBD1|NA|TRBJ2-7|TRBV9
TGTGCCAGCAGCGAGACAGGGTTCGAGCAGTACTTC
CASSETGFEQYF
>TRBD2|NA|TRBJ2-7|TRBV13
TGTGCCAGCAGCTCTTGGACTAGCGGGAGTTACGAGCAGTGCTTC
CASSSWTSGSYEQCF
>NA|NA|TRBJ2-1|TRBV14
TGTGCCAGCAGCCAAGATCGGCGCGACTCTACCTACCGTCAGTTCTTC
CASSQDRRDSTYRQFF
>NA|NA|TRBJ2-6|TRBV6-4
TGTGCCAGCAGTGTGGGGCAGGCCTTCATCTCTGGGGCCAACGTCCTGACTTTC
CASSVGQAFISGANVLTF
>NA|once|TRBJ1-2|TRBV2
TGTGCCAGCAGTGAAGAGCGATCCTCCTATGGCTACACCTTC
CASSEERSSYGYTF
>TRBD1|NA|TRBJ1-2|TRBV6-5
TGTGCCAGCAGTTCCACCGACAGGGTGGTACGTGGCTACACCTTC
CASSSTDRVVRGYTF
>TRBD1|once|TRBJ2-7|TRBV11-2
TGTGCCAGCAGCCCCCTTAACCGGGACAGGGGGCGAGGTTACGAGCAGTACTTC
CASSPLNRDRGRGYEQYF
>NA|NA|TRBJ1-6|TRBV11-2
TGTGCCAGCTTAAGCCCCAGGCTCTATAATTCACCCCTCCACTTT
CASLSPRLYNSPLHF
>TRBD1|NA|TRBJ1-1|TRBV7-2
TGTGCCAGCAGCTTACGACAGGGCACTGAAGCTTTCTTT
CASSLRQGTEAFF
>TRBD1|NA|TRBJ1-2|TRBV19
TGTGCCAGTAGTCCCCAGGGGGTGGTTGGCTACACCTTC
CASSPQGVVGYTF
>TRBD2|NA|TRBJ2-2|TRBV5-8
TGTGCCAGCAGCTTGCGAACTAGCGGGAGCACCGGGGAGCTGTTTTTT
CASSLRTSGSTGELFF
>NA|NA|TRBJ2-7|TRBV3-1/TRBV3-2
TGTGCCAGCAGCCAAGGCTCGGGAGCTCGCGAGCAGTACTTC
CASSQGSGAREQYF
>TRBD2|NA|TRBJ2-1|TRBV11-2
TGTGCCAGCAGCTTAGAGGTGCTAGCGGGCACCAAAGAGCAGTTCTTC
CASSLEVLAGTKEQFF
>TRBD1|NA|TRBJ1-2|TRBV28
TGTGCCAGCAGTACAGGGGCGCTAGGTGACTATGGCTACACCTTC
CASSTGALGDYGYTF
>NA|few|TRBJ1-1|TRBV14
TGTGCCAGCAGCCAAGAGTCGTCGAGGCGTGAAGCTTTCTTT
CASSQESSRREAFF
>NA|medium-sized|TRBJ2-3|TRBV5-4
TGTGCCAGCAGCTTCTGGGGGGAGAGCACAGATACGCAGTATTTT
CASSFWGESTDTQYF
>NA|NA|TRBJ2-3|TRBV2
TGTGCCGCGGTCAGGGAAAACACAGATACGCAGTATTTT
CAAVRENTDTQYF
>NA|NA|TRBJ2-1|TRBV21-1
TGTGCCAGCAGCACCCTAGCGGGAGGAACGACAAATGAGCAGTTCTTC
CASSTLAGGTTNEQFF